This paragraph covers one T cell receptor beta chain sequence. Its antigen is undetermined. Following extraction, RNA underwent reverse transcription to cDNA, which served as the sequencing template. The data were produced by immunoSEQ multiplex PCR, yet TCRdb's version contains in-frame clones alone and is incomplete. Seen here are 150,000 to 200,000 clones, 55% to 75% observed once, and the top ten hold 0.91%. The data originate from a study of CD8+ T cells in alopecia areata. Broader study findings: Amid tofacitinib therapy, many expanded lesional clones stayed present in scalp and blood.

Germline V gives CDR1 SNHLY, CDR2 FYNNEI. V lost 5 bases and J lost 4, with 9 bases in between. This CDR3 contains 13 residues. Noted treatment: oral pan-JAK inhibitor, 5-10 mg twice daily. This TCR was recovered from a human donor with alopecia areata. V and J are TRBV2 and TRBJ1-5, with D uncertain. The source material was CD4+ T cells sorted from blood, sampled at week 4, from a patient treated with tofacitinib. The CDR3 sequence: CASSSRGNQPQHF. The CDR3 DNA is TGTGCCAGCAGTTCCCGGGGAAATCAGCCCCAGCATTTT.